There are a few counts of the clone carrying this TCR beta chain. Its antigen is undetermined. The sample originates from a study of post-analysis software for immune sequencing data. About the research overall: The patients showed relapsing-remitting, secondary progressive and progressive-relapsing multiple sclerosis courses. The study's findings and limits: Patients used five TRBV segments, including TRBV5-6, TRBV5-1 and TRBV20-1, more often than controls.

Unique molecular identifiers tagged the TCR beta cDNA libraries. TCRdb reanalysed the PCR reads using MiXCR and keeps one entry per CDR3 protein. Among about 500,000 distinct CDR3 sequences listed, 40% to 55% were seen once. Unmatched junction bases numbered 10, after V lost 4 bases and J lost 7 bases. Germline V CDR1 and CDR2: SGHDT, YYEEEE. This CDR3 is 15 amino acids long. Sequencing was done on a sample of blood. This sequence was found in a girl aged 5 to 17 with multiple sclerosis. V usage is TRBV5-6 and J usage is TRBJ2-5; 10 bases map to TRBD1. The CDR3, as DNA: TGTGCCAGCAGCCTCCTGACAGGGGGCTTAGGGACCCAGTACTTC. It codes for CASSLLTGGLGTQYF.